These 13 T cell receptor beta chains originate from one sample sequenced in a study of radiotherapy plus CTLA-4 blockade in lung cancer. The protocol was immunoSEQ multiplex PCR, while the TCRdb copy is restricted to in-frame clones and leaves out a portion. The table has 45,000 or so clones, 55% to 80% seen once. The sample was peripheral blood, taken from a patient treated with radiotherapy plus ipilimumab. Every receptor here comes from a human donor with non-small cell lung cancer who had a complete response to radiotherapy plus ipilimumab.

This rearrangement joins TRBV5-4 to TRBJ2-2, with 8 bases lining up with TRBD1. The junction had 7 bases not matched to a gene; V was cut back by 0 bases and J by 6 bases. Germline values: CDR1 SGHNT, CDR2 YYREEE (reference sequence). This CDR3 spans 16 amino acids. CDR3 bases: TGTGCCAGCAGCTTGGGAGGGACAGGTTCGGCCGGGGAGCTGTTTTTT. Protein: CASSLGGTGSAGELFF.

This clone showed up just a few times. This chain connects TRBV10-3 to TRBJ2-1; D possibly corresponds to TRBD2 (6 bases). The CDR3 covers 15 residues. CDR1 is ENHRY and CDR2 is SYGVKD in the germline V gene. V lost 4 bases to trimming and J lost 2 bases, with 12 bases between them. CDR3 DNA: TGTGCCATCAGTGTGGGCGGGGTAGCCTACAATGAGCAGTTCTTC. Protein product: CAISVGGVAYNEQFF.

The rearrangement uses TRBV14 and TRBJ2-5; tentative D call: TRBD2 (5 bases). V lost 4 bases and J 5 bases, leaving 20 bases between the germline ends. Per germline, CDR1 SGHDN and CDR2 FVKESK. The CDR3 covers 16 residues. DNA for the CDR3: TGTGCCAGCAGCCTCTCCCCGGGGAGCGGAGAGGAGACCCAGTACTTC. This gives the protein CASSLSPGSGEETQYF.

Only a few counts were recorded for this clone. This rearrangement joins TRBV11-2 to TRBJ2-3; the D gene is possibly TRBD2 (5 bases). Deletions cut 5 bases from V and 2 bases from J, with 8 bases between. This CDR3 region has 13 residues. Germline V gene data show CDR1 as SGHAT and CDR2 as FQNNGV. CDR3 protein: CASSGSPTDTQYF. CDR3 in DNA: TGTGCCAGCAGCGGGAGCCCCACAGATACGCAGTATTTT.

CDR3 residues: CASKREGANTGELFF. The CDR3 nucleotides are TGTGCCAGCAAGAGGGAGGGAGCGAACACCGGGGAGCTGTTTTTT. The chain joins TRBV6-5 to TRBJ2-2, with TRBD2 identical over 7 bases. This CDR3 is 15 amino acids long. J gave up 0 bases and V 7 bases, and 5 bases lay outside the gene matches. CDR1 and CDR2 (germline): MNHEY, SVGAGI.

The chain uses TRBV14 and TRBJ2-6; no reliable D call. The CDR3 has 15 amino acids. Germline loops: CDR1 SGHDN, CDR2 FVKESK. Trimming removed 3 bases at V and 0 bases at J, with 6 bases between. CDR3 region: CASSQAASGANVLTF. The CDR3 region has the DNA TGTGCCAGCAGCCAGGCGGCCTCTGGGGCCAACGTCCTGACTTTC.

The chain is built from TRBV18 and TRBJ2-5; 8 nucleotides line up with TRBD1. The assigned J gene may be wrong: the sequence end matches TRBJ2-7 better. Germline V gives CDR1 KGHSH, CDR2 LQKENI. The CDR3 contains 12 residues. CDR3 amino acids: CASSPDRDEQYF. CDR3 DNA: TGTGCCAGCTCGCCGGACAGGGACGAGCAGTACTTC.

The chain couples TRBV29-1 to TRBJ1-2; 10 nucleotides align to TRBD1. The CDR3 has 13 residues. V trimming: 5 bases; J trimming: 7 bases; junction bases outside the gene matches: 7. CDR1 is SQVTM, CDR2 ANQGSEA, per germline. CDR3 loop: CSVTGTGDSGYTF. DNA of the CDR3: TGCAGCGTTACCGGGACAGGGGATTCTGGCTACACCTTC.

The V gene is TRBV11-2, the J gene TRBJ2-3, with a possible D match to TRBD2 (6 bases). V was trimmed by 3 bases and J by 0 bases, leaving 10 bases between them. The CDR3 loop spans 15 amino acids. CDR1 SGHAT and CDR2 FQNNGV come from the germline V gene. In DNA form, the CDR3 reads TGTGCCAGCAGCTTTAGCGGTTCTAGCACAGATACGCAGTATTTT. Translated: CASSFSGSSTDTQYF.

The CDR3 sequence is CSGGATVYEQYF. The CDR3 bases are TGCAGCGGTGGGGCGACTGTCTACGAGCAGTACTTC. V is TRBV29-1 and J is TRBJ2-7; maybe TRBD1 (5 bases). Germline CDR1 SQVTM, CDR2 ANQGSEA. Trimming took 7 bases from V and 3 from J, leaving 13 bases between them. This CDR3 has 12 amino acids.

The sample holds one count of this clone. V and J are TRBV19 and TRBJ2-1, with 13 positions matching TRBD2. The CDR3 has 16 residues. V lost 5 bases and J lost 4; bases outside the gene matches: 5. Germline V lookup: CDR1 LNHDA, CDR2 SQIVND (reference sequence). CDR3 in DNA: TGTGCCAGTAGTGGGACTAGCGGGACGCGTTACAATGAGCAGTTCTTC. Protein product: CASSGTSGTRYNEQFF.

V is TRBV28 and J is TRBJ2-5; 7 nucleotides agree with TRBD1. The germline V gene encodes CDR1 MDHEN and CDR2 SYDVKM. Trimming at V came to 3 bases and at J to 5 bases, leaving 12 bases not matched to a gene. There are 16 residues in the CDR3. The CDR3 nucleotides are TGTGCCAGCAGTTTGGGTGCTAGAGGGGGCCGGGAGACCCAGTACTTC. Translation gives CASSLGARGGRETQYF.

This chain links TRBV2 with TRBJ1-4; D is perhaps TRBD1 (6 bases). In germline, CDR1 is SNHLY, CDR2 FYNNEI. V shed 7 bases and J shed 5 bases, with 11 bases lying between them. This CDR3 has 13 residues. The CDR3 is CASNRVGNEKLFF. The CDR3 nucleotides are TGTGCCAGCAACAGGGTCGGAAATGAAAAACTGTTTTTT.